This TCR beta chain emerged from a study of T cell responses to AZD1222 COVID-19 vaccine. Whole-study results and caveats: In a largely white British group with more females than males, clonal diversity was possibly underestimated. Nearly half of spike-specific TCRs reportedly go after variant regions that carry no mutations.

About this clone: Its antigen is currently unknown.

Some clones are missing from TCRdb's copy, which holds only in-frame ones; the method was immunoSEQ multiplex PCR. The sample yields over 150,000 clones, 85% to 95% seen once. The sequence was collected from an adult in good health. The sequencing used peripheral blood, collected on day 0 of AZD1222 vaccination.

This CDR3 reads CASSEKGGNTEAFF. The CDR3 DNA reads as TGTGCCAGCAGTGAAAAAGGAGGGAACACTGAAGCTTTCTTT. The chain employs TRBV2 and TRBJ1-1; D is undetermined. This CDR3 contains 14 residues. Trimming took off 2 bases at V and 1 base at J, with 8 bases between the two ends. CDR1 and CDR2 from the germline V gene are SNHLY and FYNNEI.